This section outlines one T cell receptor (beta chain) sequence together with its context. The V gene lost 1 base and the J gene lost 4 bases, with 14 bases spanning the gap. This CDR3 is built from 16 residues. CDR1 SGHKS and CDR2 YYEKEE come from the germline V gene (reference sequence). This entry comes from a study of cytomegalovirus exposure and HLA in healthy donors. Across the study: Some 80 million unique TCR sequences came from HLA-typed donors in an early release.

The PCR contained 60 Vbeta and 13 Jbeta primers. The data were produced by immunoSEQ multiplex PCR, yet TCRdb's version contains in-frame clones alone and is incomplete. This sample's table has about 88,000 clones. Sequences were obtained from PBMCs. The receptor was isolated from a girl between 5 and 17 years old in good health and CMV-seropositive. The J gene is TRBJ2-2, the V gene TRBV5-5, with D unresolved. Written as DNA, the CDR3 is TGTGCCAGCAGCTTGCACAACAAACATGGCACCGGGGAGCTGTTTTTT. Its protein is CASSLHNKHGTGELFF.